Shown below are 28 T cell receptor beta chains from a single sample sequenced in a study of CD8 T cells in ankylosing spondylitis. Study conclusions and caveats: Several highly homologous variants made up a TCR beta motif, and this motif appeared characteristic of ankylosing spondylitis blood.

What these receptors recognize is not known. A single record per CDR3 protein comes from TCRdb applying MiXCR to the 5' RACE reads. This table has about 340,000 distinct CDR3 sequences, roughly 8% appearing once. Material for sequencing was blood, either unsorted or a sorted T cell fraction (not recorded which). The receptor source for this set is a male donor with ankylosing spondylitis.

This clonotype was seen many times. The gene calls are TRBV11-2 and TRBJ2-5; D remains unclear. Germline V gene lookup returns CDR1 SGHAT and CDR2 FQNNGV. The CDR3 contains 14 residues. Trimming cost V 8 bases and J 4 bases, with 17 bases left between them. The CDR3 sequence: CASRKWVWGETQYF. In DNA, the CDR3 is TGTGCCAGCCGAAAGTGGGTTTGGGGAGAGACCCAGTACTTC.

The table lists this clonotype with many counts. The CDR3 protein is CASSLHYEQYF. As DNA, the CDR3 is TGTGCCAGCAGTTTGCACTACGAGCAGTACTTC. V gene TRBV28 combines with J gene TRBJ2-7, with unresolved D. V was trimmed by 3 bases and J by 3 bases, leaving 3 bases between them. This CDR3 spans 11 amino acids. Per the germline V gene, CDR1 is MDHEN and CDR2 is SYDVKM. Together with reference TRBV28 and TRBJ2-7, the CDR3 gives the full variable domain: DVKVTQSSRYLVKRTGEKVFLECVQDMDHENMFWYRQDPGLGLRLIYFSYDVKMKEKGDIPEGYSVSREKKERFSLILESASTNQTSMYLCASSLHYEQYFGPGTRLTVT.

This clonotype was seen only a few times. The chain links TRBV5-1 to TRBJ2-2; D gene ambiguous. This CDR3 is 14 amino acids long. Between the trimmed V and J ends, which lost 2 bases and 4 bases, there was a span of 9 bases. Germline V gene data show CDR1 as SGHRS and CDR2 as YFSETQ. The chain's CDR3 is CASSFRPITGELFF. The CDR3 coding sequence is TGCGCCAGCAGCTTTCGTCCGATCACCGGGGAGCTGTTTTTT.

This clonotype came up many times. This chain joins TRBV6-1 and TRBJ2-3, with 8 bases identical to TRBD1. This CDR3 comprises 16 residues. V was pared by 6 bases and J by 3 bases, with 11 bases of the junction left unmatched. Germline V gene data show CDR1 as MNHNS and CDR2 as SASEGT. The DNA for the CDR3 is TGTGCCAGCAGGGTCAGGGGGCGCGGAAGGACAGATACGCAGTATTTT. This sequence encodes CASRVRGRGRTDTQYF.

The rearrangement links TRBV29-1 to TRBJ2-7; TRBD1 matches 9 bases. Trimming at V came to 4 bases and at J to 2 bases, leaving 6 bases not matched to a gene. From germline, CDR1 is SQVTM and CDR2 ANQGSEA. This CDR3 region has 14 residues. CDR3 loop: CSVVRDRDTYEQYF. The DNA of the CDR3 is TGCAGCGTTGTCCGGGACAGGGATACCTACGAGCAGTACTTC.

The gene calls are TRBV25-1 and TRBJ2-7, with 7 bases identical to TRBD2. The germline V gene has CDR1 MGHDK and CDR2 SYGVNS. V lost 6 bases and J lost 5; bases outside the gene matches: 4. The CDR3 has 12 amino acids. CDR3 bases: TGTGCCAGCAGGGGCGGGAGCAACGAGCAGTACTTC. This sequence encodes CASRGGSNEQYF.

This clonotype was detected a few times. The chain is built from TRBV20-1 and TRBJ2-5; 9 bases are a match to TRBD2. Looked up from germline, CDR1 is DFQATT and CDR2 is SNEGSKA (reference sequence). V dropped 6 bases and J dropped 1; count of bases not matched to a gene: 6. The CDR3 covers 14 residues. The CDR3 sequence is CSAIAGALQETQYF. The CDR3 nucleotides are TGCAGTGCAATAGCGGGAGCTCTCCAAGAGACCCAGTACTTC.

The chain uses TRBV20-1 and TRBJ2-1, with 10 bases fitting TRBD2. With V trimmed by 1 base and J by 6 bases, 3 bases remained unmatched. Germline V gene sequence: CDR1 DFQATT, CDR2 SNEGSKA (reference sequence). This CDR3 has 14 residues. The CDR3, as DNA: TGCAGTGCTAGAGGGCTAGCGGGAGTCAATGAGCAGTTCTTC. It encodes CSARGLAGVNEQFF.

This clonotype was picked up a small number of times. The rearrangement uses TRBV18 and TRBJ1-4; the D is unclear. V lost 3 bases to trimming and J lost 8 bases, with 10 bases between them. This CDR3 contains 13 residues. The V gene's germline CDR1 is KGHSH and CDR2 LQKENI. CDR3 sequence reads: CASSPNSIEKLFF. For the CDR3, the DNA is TGTGCCAGCTCACCTAACTCCATAGAAAAACTGTTTTTT.

This clonotype was detected only a few times. The chain couples TRBV21-1 to TRBJ2-5; the table's TRBD2 call for D was not verified on the DNA. TRBV21-1 is noted as a pseudogene. There are 17 residues in the CDR3. The CDR3 DNA reads as TGTGCCAGCAGCAAAGAGGACCGGTGGGAGTGTGAAGAGACCCAGTACTTC. It specifies CASSKEDRWECEETQYF.

The V and J genes are TRBV27 and TRBJ2-7; either TRBD1 or TRBD2 may supply D (6 bases each). Per germline, CDR1 MNHEY and CDR2 SMNVEV (reference sequence). The CDR3 runs to 14 residues. V was trimmed by 2 bases and J by 4 bases, leaving 12 bases between them. The CDR3 bases are TGTGCCAGCAGTTTAAGGGGGGTATTTTACGAGCAGTACTTC. Translation: CASSLRGVFYEQYF.

This chain connects TRBV27 to TRBJ1-1; perhaps TRBD1 as D (5 bases). This CDR3 comprises 14 residues. Trimming took 6 bases from V and 8 from J, leaving 19 bases between them. Germline-derived CDR1 and CDR2 are MNHEY and SMNVEV (reference sequence). The CDR3 sequence: CASSQTPLQEEAFF. CDR3 sequence (DNA): TGTGCCAGCAGCCAAACCCCGTTACAGGAAGAAGCTTTCTTT.

This clonotype was observed a few times. V usage is TRBV6-1 and J usage is TRBJ2-4, with unresolved D. Germline CDR1 and CDR2: MNHNS and SASEGT. The CDR3 loop spans 12 amino acids. V gave up 3 bases and J gave up 10 bases, with 10 bases separating them. The CDR3 nucleotides read TGTGCCAGCAGTGACTTTGTTTCTATTCAGTACTTC. This codes for CASSDFVSIQYF.

This chain connects TRBV7-9 to TRBJ1-6, with D unclear. Trimming took 2 bases from V and 5 from J, leaving 10 bases between them. The CDR3 runs to 15 residues. Germline V lookup: CDR1 SEHNR, CDR2 FQNEAQ (reference sequence). CDR3 protein: CASSLFVTHNSPLHF. CDR3 bases: TGTGCCAGCAGCTTATTTGTCACCCATAATTCACCCCTCCACTTT.

This chain links TRBV29-1 with TRBJ2-7; D possibly corresponds to TRBD2 (6 bases). This CDR3 is built from 12 residues. V shed 1 base and J shed 5 bases, with 9 bases lying between them. From germline, CDR1 is SQVTM and CDR2 ANQGSEA. In DNA form, the CDR3 reads TGCAGCGTTGAAGGTGGAGGGGACGAGCAGTACTTC. It is translated as CSVEGGGDEQYF.

This clonotype was seen only a few times. V and J are TRBV29-1 and TRBJ1-6; no clear D. V was pared by 6 bases and J by 5 bases, with 11 bases between. CDR1 and CDR2 from the germline V gene are SQVTM and ANQGSEA. The CDR3 consists of 13 residues. CDR3 nucleotides: TGCAGCGTGCGGGAGAGGGATAATTCACCCCTCCACTTT. This codes for CSVRERDNSPLHF.

The V call is TRBV7-8, the J call TRBJ2-7; maybe TRBD1 (6 bases). The length of the CDR3 is 14 residues. Germline CDR1 SGHVS, CDR2 FQNEAQ. The V end lost 5 bases, the J end lost 4 bases, and 15 bases lay between the germline ends. The CDR3 sequence is CASSLLKGEYEQYF. CDR3 DNA: TGTGCCAGCAGCCTACTCAAGGGGGAGTACGAGCAGTACTTC.

The gene calls are TRBV12-3 or TRBV12-4 and TRBJ2-2, with 10 bases lining up with TRBD2. The V gene end was trimmed by 3 bases and the J gene end by 7 bases; junction bases not matched to a gene: 11. The CDR3 totals 17 residues. The CDR3 region is CASSLETSGMRVGELFF. CDR3 nucleotides: TGTGCCAGCAGTTTGGAAACTAGCGGGATGAGGGTCGGGGAGCTGTTTTTT.

V gene TRBV20-1 combines with J gene TRBJ1-1, with D hard to call. V lost 6 bases and J lost 0, with 17 bases in between. Per germline, CDR1 DFQATT and CDR2 SNEGSKA (reference sequence). The length of the CDR3 is 15 residues. The CDR3 bases are TGCAGTGCCGAAGAACCGGGAAGAATGAACACTGAAGCTTTCTTT. As protein: CSAEEPGRMNTEAFF.

This clonotype was counted ten times or more. This chain links TRBV20-1 with TRBJ2-1, with D perhaps assigned TRBD1 or TRBD2 (5 bases each). V lost 6 bases and J lost 7, with 25 bases in between. The germline V gene has CDR1 DFQATT and CDR2 SNEGSKA (reference sequence). There are 16 residues in the CDR3. In nucleotides, the CDR3 is TGCAGTGCCAACCGGCTCTCGGACTTGGGACGTAATGAGCAGTTCTTC. Translation gives CSANRLSDLGRNEQFF.

This clonotype was recorded at least ten times. The genes are TRBV6-2 or TRBV6-3 and TRBJ1-5; TRBD1 is a possible D gene (5 bases). This CDR3 spans 16 amino acids. Deletions cut 0 bases from V and 1 base from J, with 10 bases between. The germline V gene has CDR1 MNHEY and CDR2 SVGEGT. CDR3 protein: CASSYSGALSNQPQHF. The CDR3 nucleotides read TGTGCCAGCAGTTACTCAGGGGCCTTAAGCAATCAGCCCCAGCATTTT.

This clonotype was counted many times. The chain uses TRBV5-1 and TRBJ2-1, with a tentative D call TRBD2 (6 bases). The V gene lost 4 bases and the J gene lost 5 bases, with 16 bases spanning the gap. CDR1 is SGHRS and CDR2 is YFSETQ in the germline V gene. CDR3 length: 15 residues. This chain's CDR3 is CASSLNSGTDNEQFF. CDR3 nucleotide sequence: TGCGCCAGCAGCCTGAATAGCGGAACAGACAATGAGCAGTTCTTC.

The rearrangement joins TRBV30 to TRBJ1-1, with 7 bases aligning to TRBD1. The CDR3 consists of 12 residues. Germline V gene data show CDR1 as GTSNPN and CDR2 as SVGIG (reference sequence). The J segment lost 3 bases and the V segment lost 3 bases, leaving 1 base of the junction unmatched. CDR3 coding DNA: TGTGCCTGGAGCGACAGGGACACTGAAGCTTTCTTT. Encoded protein: CAWSDRDTEAFF.

The table lists this clonotype with many counts. This chain joins TRBV10-3 and TRBJ2-7, with D perhaps matching TRBD1 or TRBD2 (7 bases each). Per germline, CDR1 ENHRY and CDR2 SYGVKD. V lost 3 bases and J lost 0, with 15 bases in between. The length of the CDR3 is 16 residues. As DNA, the CDR3 is TGTGCCATCAGTGAAGGTGAGCGGGACAGCTCCTACGAGCAGTACTTC. Protein sequence: CAISEGERDSSYEQYF.

There are a few counts of this clonotype. V is TRBV27 and J is TRBJ2-5; tentatively, D is TRBD2 (6 bases). Germline assignment: CDR1 MNHEY and CDR2 SMNVEV (reference sequence). This CDR3 has 14 residues. Trimming shortened V by 8 bases and J by 1 base, and 14 bases separated the two germline ends. DNA of the CDR3: TGTGCCAGCGCCCGGGACTTTTTCCAAGAGACCCAGTACTTC. It specifies CASARDFFQETQYF.

This clonotype was seen more than once but under ten times. The chain links TRBV7-2 to TRBJ2-7, with TRBD2 as a possible D gene (6 bases). V was pared by 5 bases and J by 3 bases, with 17 bases between. The germline V gene has CDR1 SGHTA and CDR2 FQGNSA. This CDR3 is 15 amino acids long. DNA of the CDR3: TGTGCCAGCAGCCTCCCTGGACTATCCGACTACGAGCAGTACTTC. This sequence encodes CASSLPGLSDYEQYF.

This clonotype was observed a few times. The chain joins TRBV6-1 to TRBJ1-6; TRBD1 is a possible D gene (6 bases). V was trimmed by 6 bases and J by 9 bases, leaving 15 bases between them. The CDR3 sequence is 14 residues long. In germline, CDR1 is MNHNS, CDR2 SASEGT. CDR3: CASSQQGPGSPLHF. CDR3 sequence (DNA): TGTGCCAGCAGCCAACAGGGTCCTGGTTCACCCCTCCACTTT.

This clonotype was recorded a few times. The chain carries TRBV7-9 and TRBJ2-2; 8 bases are shared with TRBD1. The germline gives CDR1 SEHNR, CDR2 FQNEAQ (reference sequence). This CDR3 spans 16 amino acids. Trimming took 5 bases from V and 6 from J; bases not matched to a gene: 11. CDR3 sequence (DNA): TGTGCCAGCAGCCTGCTGGGACAGGTCGGCGCCGGGGAGCTGTTTTTT. This sequence encodes CASSLLGQVGAGELFF.